This T cell receptor (beta chain) was recovered during a study of molecular identifiers for immune sequencing clone quantification. Findings and limits, study-wide: Whereas naive cells kept under 1% of molecules in clones above 20 RNA copies, such clones held over 99% in effectors.

This clonotype was counted between two and nine times. Its antigen is undetermined. In germline, CDR1 is SNHLY, CDR2 FYNNEI. The CDR3 covers 15 residues. V was trimmed by 4 bases and J by 6 bases, leaving 16 bases between them. Sorted naive CD8 T cells were those defined as CD8+CD4-CCR7+CD45RA+. Previously described methods and listed TCR primers were employed for the bulk TCR libraries. TCRdb independently ran MiXCR on the PCR reads; one entry per CDR3 protein. In the table there are just under 650,000 distinct CDR3 sequences, about 20% of which are singletons. The chain joins TRBV2 to TRBJ2-1; weak D call: TRBD1 (5 bases). The sequencing sample was made of naive CD8+ T cells from blood, with Jurkat cell RNA spiked in. Described subset: FACS-sorted CD8+CD4-CCR7+CD45RA+ naive T cells. This TCR was recovered from a human donor in good health. Some libraries in this study had Jurkat cell RNA spiked in. The DNA for the CDR3 is TGTGCCAGCAGTGTAGGGCAGGGTCCCCTCAATGAGCAGTTCTTC. Translated, it gives CASSVGQGPLNEQFF. Full variable domain (missing parts from reference TRBV2 and TRBJ2-1): EPEVTQTPSHQVTQMGQEVILRCVPISNHLYFYWYRQILGQKVEFLVSFYNNEISEKSEIFDDQFSVERPDGSNFTLKIRSTKLEDSAMYFCASSVGQGPLNEQFFGPGTRLTVL.